These T cell receptor beta chains were read from a single sample in a study of T cell changes during pregnancy in multiple sclerosis. Some clones are missing from TCRdb's copy, which holds only in-frame ones; the method was immunoSEQ multiplex PCR. The sample has tens of thousands of clones, 90% seen once; the top ten hold about 5.2%. This sample comprised peripheral blood, obtained in the third trimester of pregnancy. Source of these receptors: a female donor in good health, enrolled as a control in a pregnancy study. The conserved cysteine and the conserved F or W are not part of the CDR3 here.

j_call,v_call,cdr3_aa
TRBJ2-5,TRBV10-2,ASSLEEAKTQY
TRBJ1-1,TRBV6-6,ASSGQPNTEAF
TRBJ1-1,TRBV6-1,ASSGWKGGTEAF
TRBJ1-1,TRBV29-1,SVHRNTEAF
TRBJ2-1,TRBV5-1,ASSYLPGQGDNNEQF
TRBJ2-7,TRBV7-9,ASSPTGTGTYEQY
TRBJ1-2,TRBV6-5,ASSQQGAGGYT
TRBJ2-1,TRBV28,ASSSRAAGYNEQF
TRBJ2-1,TRBV4-2,ASSLTSGGGNEQF
TRBJ1-1,TRBV2,ASSPGGAANTEAF
TRBJ2-3,TRBV5-1,ASSGGTSGSTDTQY
TRBJ1-4,TRBV6-5,ASSYIRGDEKLF
TRBJ1-6,TRBV7-6,ASSSGQPYNSPLH
TRBJ2-3,TRBV7-2,ASSSSAGRSTDTQY
TRBJ2-7,TRBV18,ASSPTGTRGEQY
TRBJ2-1,TRBV29-1,SVKQRGRSVNEQF
TRBJ1-2,TRBV25-1,ASTPLGGKDGYT
TRBJ2-3,TRBV7-2,ASSRGLAGGAQY
TRBJ2-7,TRBV2,ASSLQGNNYEQY
TRBJ1-2,TRBV5-1,ASSLEGNYGYT
TRBJ1-4,TRBV28,ASSFEPGQGAIVGEKLF
TRBJ2-1,TRBV27,ASSRWASGRPWQF
TRBJ1-1,TRBV19,ASGGGAF
TRBJ1-5,TRBV29-1,SVGQTSNQPQH
TRBJ2-7,TRBV10-3,AISVAGNADEQY
TRBJ1-3,TRBV6-4,ASSDQPGTKGDTIY
TRBJ2-3,TRBV11-2,ASSLNRNTDTQY
TRBJ2-5,TRBV5-4,ASSPRTGQPQETQY
TRBJ2-4,TRBV28,ASSPPGALAKNIQY
TRBJ2-5,TRBV2,ASSVGLAEETQY
TRBJ2-7,TRBV4-1,ASSQVGTGSHEQY
TRBJ2-2,TRBV4-3,ASSQLRGNTGELF
TRBJ2-1,TRBV9,ASSARDYNSYNEQF
TRBJ1-4,TRBV15,ATSRDRAGNEKLF
TRBJ2-4,TRBV9,ASSPGLFDKNIQY
TRBJ1-5,TRBV28,ASSFTGDGQPQH
TRBJ2-7,TRBV30,AWTPDRGAFYEQY
TRBJ2-1,TRBV7-2,ASSATELSSYNEQF
TRBJ2-2,TRBV9,ASSTRLAGNTGELF
TRBJ1-4,TRBV15,ATSPDGRQLF
TRBJ1-5,TRBV6-5,ASRVSDRGRQPQH
TRBJ2-1,TRBV11-2,ASSLEGLAGWDSYNEQF
TRBJ1-2,TRBV27,ASSPTGTNYGYT
TRBJ2-7,TRBV2,ASTYDPSAPYEQY
TRBJ2-7,TRBV19,ASSPRDRAYEQY
TRBJ2-2,TRBV7-7,ASSRKADTGELF
TRBJ1-3,TRBV5-5,ASSWKTGPGNTIY
TRBJ2-3,TRBV18,ASSLIFRGTSGGPDTDTQY
TRBJ1-3,TRBV14,ASSYLTGISGNTIY
TRBJ1-1,TRBV6-1,ASSAGTGETEAF
TRBJ2-5,TRBV27,ASSLWVLTSGGQETQY
TRBJ1-2,TRBV6-1,ASSELLTGSKSGYT
TRBJ2-2,TRBV10-3,AISEGTINTGELF
TRBJ1-5,TRBV5-5,ASSLRWAQPQH
TRBJ1-2,TRBV5-6,ASSLNRLNGYT
TRBJ1-2,TRBV28,ASSTSQGAYGYT
TRBJ2-1,TRBV6-4,ASSDGGLATGYEQF
TRBJ2-6,TRBV5-1,ASGRGGGANVLT
TRBJ2-1,TRBV6-5,ASSRTGDYNEQF